This TCR beta chain was recovered during a study of shared clonotypes between healthy human individuals. V lost 6 bases, J lost 2 bases, and 23 bases lay in between. CDR1 is SGHAT and CDR2 is FQNNGV in the germline V gene. This CDR3 is 17 amino acids long. Clones were read by immunoSEQ multiplex PCR, and TCRdb kept only the in-frame ones, dropping some. In the table there are 600,000 to 800,000 clones, 72% of which are singletons. V gene TRBV11-2 combines with J gene TRBJ2-7; tentatively, D is TRBD1 or TRBD2 (5 bases each). The receptor was isolated from a woman in her twenties or thirties in good health. Sequences were obtained from memory CD4+ T cells sorted from blood. Subset of the sample: CD45RA-negative fraction. The CDR3 DNA reads as TGTGCCAGCAGTTTCAACTCTGCAGGGAGAGTCCCCTACGAGCAGTACTTC. Translated: CASSFNSAGRVPYEQYF.